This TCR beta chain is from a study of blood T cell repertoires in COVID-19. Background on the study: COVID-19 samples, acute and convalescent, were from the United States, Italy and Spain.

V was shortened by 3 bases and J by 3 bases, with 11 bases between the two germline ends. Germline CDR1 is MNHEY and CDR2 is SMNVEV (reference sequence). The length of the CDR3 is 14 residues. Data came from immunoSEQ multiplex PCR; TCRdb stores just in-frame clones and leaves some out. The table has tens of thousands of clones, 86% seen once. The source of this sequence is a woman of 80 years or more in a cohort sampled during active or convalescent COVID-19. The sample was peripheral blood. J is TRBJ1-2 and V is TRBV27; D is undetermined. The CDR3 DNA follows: TGTGCCAGCAGTTTTGGGAGAGGCTACTATGGCTACACCTTC. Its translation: CASSFGRGYYGYTF.